The 12 T cell receptor beta chains below come from one sample, sequenced in a study of T-cell memory formation after mild COVID-19. TCRdb processed the 5' RACE reads anew with MiXCR; each CDR3 protein has one entry. The repertoire consists of around 90,000 distinct CDR3 sequences, with roughly 16% occurring once and the leading ten covering roughly two fifths. Sequenced sample: PBMCs or a T cell subset sorted from them (not recorded which). Receptors originate from a man aged 18 to 29 who had mild COVID-19 (a few samples of this study predate the infection). Cell type and time point are not known.

The chain combines TRBV11-2 with TRBJ2-3, with unresolved D. The V gene's germline CDR1 is SGHAT and CDR2 FQNNGV. V lost 5 bases and J 0 bases, leaving 18 bases between the germline ends. The CDR3 consists of 17 residues. The CDR3 loop reads CASSTSFLAHSTDTQYF. In DNA form, the CDR3 reads TGTGCCAGCAGCACAAGTTTTTTGGCTCACAGCACAGATACGCAGTATTTT. Full variable domain (outside the CDR3, taken from reference TRBV11-2 and TRBJ2-3): EAGVAQSPRYKIIEKRQSVAFWCNPISGHATLYWYQQILGQGPKLLIQFQNNGVVDDSQLPKDRFSAERLKGVDSTLKIQPAKLEDSAVYLCASSTSFLAHSTDTQYFGPGTRLTVL.

This chain uses TRBV6-2 or TRBV6-3 with TRBJ2-7; TRBD1 aligns across 7 bases. The CDR3 runs 11 residues. The germline V gene encodes CDR1 MNHEY and CDR2 SVGEGT. V lost 7 bases and J lost 3; bases outside the gene matches: 0. CDR3 nucleotides: TGTGCCAGCACAGGGGGCTACGAGCAGTACTTC. The encoded protein is CASTGGYEQYF.

This chain uses TRBV2 with TRBJ2-3, with D perhaps matching TRBD2 (7 bases). CDR1 is SNHLY and CDR2 is FYNNEI in the germline V gene. Trimming shortened V by 8 bases and J by 2 bases, and 8 bases separated the two germline ends. The CDR3 is 12 residues long. The CDR3 sequence is CASGGATDTQYF. CDR3 DNA: TGTGCCAGCGGGGGGGCCACAGATACGCAGTATTTT.

The CDR3 DNA sequence: TGTGCCAGCAGCTACTTGCCGACGGGCAGCTCCTACGAGCAGTACGTC. As protein: CASSYLPTGSSYEQYV. The J gene is TRBJ2-7, the V gene TRBV6-2 or TRBV6-3; D not resolved. Germline-derived CDR1 and CDR2 are MNHEY and SVGEGT. The CDR3 contains 16 residues.

This clonotype was seen a few times. The chain joins TRBV12-3 or TRBV12-4 to TRBJ2-7; 9 bases are shared with TRBD1. This CDR3 region has 14 residues. Trimming at V came to 3 bases and at J to 3 bases, leaving 3 bases not matched to a gene. The CDR3 nucleotides read TGTGCCAGCAGTTTTGGACAGGGGAACTACGAGCAGTACTTC. Translated: CASSFGQGNYEQYF.

The chain employs TRBV9 and TRBJ2-1, with D maybe TRBD2 (5 bases). This CDR3 spans 13 amino acids. Per germline, CDR1 SGDLS and CDR2 YYNGEE. V lost 4 bases and J 6 bases, leaving 11 bases between the germline ends. The CDR3 here is CASSQAAGNEQFF. The CDR3 region has the DNA TGTGCCAGCAGCCAGGCGGCGGGCAATGAGCAGTTCTTC.

This clonotype has a handful of counts. The chain uses TRBV12-3 or TRBV12-4 and TRBJ2-5; TRBD1 aligns across 7 bases. Germline trimming cut 5 bases from V and 4 bases from J; bases unmatched to any gene: 7. The CDR3 contains 14 residues. The CDR3 coding sequence is TGTGCCAGCAGTCCGGGACAGATGGGAGAGACCCAGTACTTC. It specifies CASSPGQMGETQYF.

There are many counts of this clonotype. The genes are TRBV7-2 and TRBJ2-1; 11 bases map to TRBD2. The V and J ends lost 7 bases and 9 bases, in that order; junction bases with no gene match: 5. The length of the CDR3 is 13 residues. The germline V gene encodes CDR1 SGHTA and CDR2 FQGNSA. This chain's CDR3 is CASNLAGGGEQFF. Written as DNA, the CDR3 is TGTGCCAGCAACCTAGCGGGGGGCGGTGAGCAGTTCTTC.

This clonotype was counted only a few times. The chain combines TRBV5-1 with TRBJ2-1; D might be TRBD1 or TRBD2, each matching 5 bases. The germline V gene has CDR1 SGHRS and CDR2 YFSETQ. The CDR3 has 14 residues. V was pared by 4 bases and J by 10 bases, with 18 bases between. The CDR3: CASSPMGRPKEQFF. Here the CDR3 DNA reads TGCGCCAGCAGCCCCATGGGACGTCCAAAAGAGCAGTTCTTC.

This clonotype was counted many times. The chain carries TRBV5-8 and TRBJ2-3; D ambiguous. Trimming stripped 4 bases from V and 1 base from J, with 4 bases between. This CDR3 comprises 12 residues. The germline V gene encodes CDR1 SGHTS and CDR2 YDEGEE. Here the CDR3 reads CASSPRTDTQYF. Written as DNA, the CDR3 is TGTGCCAGCAGCCCCCGCACAGATACGCAGTATTTT.

The chain combines TRBV5-1 with TRBJ2-7, with D possibly TRBD1 on 6 matching bases. Germline CDR1 is SGHRS and CDR2 is YFSETQ. V was clipped by 0 bases and J by 7 bases, with 11 bases between them. This CDR3 comprises 13 residues. The CDR3 nucleotides read TGCGCCAGCAGCTTGGAGCAGGGGTGGGAGCAGTACGTC. This encodes CASSLEQGWEQYV.

The table lists this clonotype with a few counts. V and J are TRBV5-1 and TRBJ1-1, with 10 bases identical to TRBD1. The germline V gene encodes CDR1 SGHRS and CDR2 YFSETQ. V dropped 3 bases and J dropped 4; count of bases not matched to a gene: 6. There are 15 residues in the CDR3. In DNA, the CDR3 is TGCGCCAGCAGCTCCCGACAGGGGGCCGGCACTGAAGCTTTCTTT. It translates to CASSSRQGAGTEAFF.